This T cell receptor beta chain was observed in a study of shared T cell receptors in the human thymus. Libraries were prepared by immunoSEQ multiplex PCR; TCRdb keeps only in-frame clonotypes and omits some of them. Among hundreds of thousands of clones listed, more than 75% were seen once. The junction had 16 bases not matched to a gene; V was cut back by 0 bases and J by 3 bases. This CDR3 spans 18 amino acids. CDR1 is GTSNPN and CDR2 is SVGIG in the germline V gene (reference sequence). These data were likewise used in another study, on human thymus T cells. That publication notes: It was from resections taken during corrective heart surgery that the thymus tissue came. Apparent bias marked the V and J gene usage of thymic and blood repertoires. Related work found strong thymic repertoire overlap between unrelated individuals.

The sequenced material came from thymocytes. The gene calls are TRBV30 and TRBJ2-7; 8 bases agree with TRBD1. This sequence was found in a boy in the first two years of life with a congenital heart defect. Written as DNA, the CDR3 is TGTGCCTGGAGTGTCGACCTGTCAGGGGGCGTGGAGGTCTACGAGCAGTACTTC. It translates to CAWSVDLSGGVEVYEQYF.